This T cell receptor (beta chain) emerged from a study of blood T cell repertoires in COVID-19. Study-level information: From T cells, B-cell-depleted T cells, or PBMCs came the material, which was cDNA or gDNA.

The CDR3 loop spans 14 amino acids. Germline values: CDR1 KGHDR, CDR2 SFDVKD. Deletions cut 3 bases from V and 3 bases from J, with 11 bases between. The repertoire was sequenced with immunoSEQ multiplex PCR; TCRdb's copy has only in-frame clones and lacks some. The sample lists roughly 280,000 clones, about nine tenths occurring once. This clonotype was sampled from a woman aged 30 to 39 with COVID-19, enrolled during active disease. This sequence joins TRBV24-1 and TRBJ2-7; no definite D call. Sample: peripheral blood. The CDR3 nucleotides read TGTGCCACCAGTGATCCCGACAATAACTACGAGCAGTACTTC. Encoded protein: CATSDPDNNYEQYF.